The 29 T cell receptor beta chains listed next were all sequenced from one sample in a study of cytotoxic CD8 clonotypes in ibrutinib-treated CLL. Measured with immunoSEQ multiplex PCR; TCRdb has only the in-frame clones, and not every one. The data contain about 58,000 clones, 71% of them singletons. The material was PBMCs, obtained after 12 months of ibrutinib treatment. Source of these receptors: a human donor with chronic lymphocytic leukemia.

V and J are TRBV6-6 and TRBJ1-5; D is undetermined. The length of the CDR3 is 13 residues. Germline V gene sequence: CDR1 MNHNY, CDR2 SVGAGI (reference sequence). V lost 4 bases and J 5 bases, leaving 9 bases between the germline ends. CDR3 sequence reads: CASSSPQDQPQHF. CDR3 nucleotides: TGTGCCAGCAGTTCCCCGCAGGATCAGCCCCAGCATTTT.

The chain joins TRBV15 to TRBJ2-1; 10 bases map to TRBD2. Per germline, CDR1 LNHNV and CDR2 YYDKDF (reference sequence). With V trimmed by 4 bases and J by 0 bases, 18 bases remained unmatched. This CDR3 contains 21 residues. CDR3 region: CATSTRIPGTSVKVSYNEQFF. In DNA, the CDR3 is TGTGCCACCAGCACCCGAATACCCGGGACTAGCGTAAAAGTCTCCTACAATGAGCAGTTCTTC.

This chain uses TRBV7-2 with TRBJ2-7; 10 positions agree with TRBD1. This CDR3 has 15 residues. After removal of 1 base from V and 4 bases from J, the junction contained 4 bases not matched to a gene. Germline CDR1 is SGHTA and CDR2 is FQGNSA. The CDR3 protein is CASSLGGQGSYEQYF. The CDR3 DNA sequence: TGTGCCAGCAGCTTAGGGGGACAGGGGAGTTACGAGCAGTACTTC.

This chain connects TRBV28 to TRBJ1-2; 8 bases agree with TRBD1. The CDR3 is made up of 15 amino acids. V gave up 4 bases and J gave up 4 bases; unmatched junction bases: 8. Per germline, CDR1 MDHEN and CDR2 SYDVKM. CDR3 sequence: CASSWAGGVAYGYTF. CDR3 bases: TGTGCCAGCAGTTGGGCAGGGGGCGTGGCCTATGGCTACACCTTC.

This sequence joins TRBV9 and TRBJ2-2; TRBD2 matches 7 bases. The V and J ends lost 1 base and 7 bases, in that order; junction bases with no gene match: 4. Germline loops: CDR1 SGDLS, CDR2 YYNGEE. CDR3 length: 14 residues. The CDR3 reads CASSVRLADGELFF. For the CDR3, the DNA is TGTGCCAGCAGCGTACGGCTAGCGGACGGGGAGCTGTTTTTT.

This clone appeared a few times. The chain recombines TRBV10-1 with TRBJ1-2, with TRBD1 as a possible D gene (5 bases). CDR3 length equals 13 residues. Deletions cut 4 bases from V and 3 bases from J, with 9 bases between. In germline, CDR1 is WNHNN, CDR2 SYGVQD (reference sequence). The CDR3 DNA is TGCGCCAGCAGTGCCTCGGGGGACTATGGCTACACCTTC. This sequence encodes CASSASGDYGYTF.

This chain joins TRBV19 and TRBJ2-7; TRBD1 matches 9 bases. The CDR3 covers 15 residues. J gave up 2 bases and V 3 bases, and 5 bases lay outside the gene matches. Germline lookup yields CDR1 LNHDA and CDR2 SQIVND (reference sequence). In nucleotides, the CDR3 is TGTGCCAGTAGTATGGGACAGGGAGGAACCTACGAGCAGTACTTC. It specifies CASSMGQGGTYEQYF.

The chain employs TRBV18 and TRBJ2-2; D is ambiguous. Germline V gene lookup returns CDR1 KGHSH and CDR2 LQKENI. The CDR3 loop spans 14 amino acids. V was pared by 0 bases and J by 0 bases, with 2 bases between. The CDR3 sequence is CASSPPPNTGELFF. Here the CDR3 DNA reads TGTGCCAGCTCACCACCGCCGAACACCGGGGAGCTGTTTTTT.

The CDR3 region is CASSLGINTDTQYF. CDR3 nucleotides: TGTGCCAGCAGCTTAGGGATTAACACAGATACGCAGTATTTT. This chain links TRBV7-2 with TRBJ2-3; D gene ambiguous. V lost 1 base, J lost 2 bases, and 7 bases lay in between. Germline assignment: CDR1 SGHTA and CDR2 FQGNSA. The CDR3 consists of 14 residues.

This clone turned up a few times. The chain joins TRBV4-2 to TRBJ2-7, with 10 nucleotides matching TRBD1. The length of the CDR3 is 15 residues. Germline-derived CDR1 and CDR2 are LGHNA and YNFKEQ. Trimming took 4 bases from V and 7 from J; bases not matched to a gene: 10. CDR3 in DNA: TGTGCCAGCAGCCCCCCTGGGACAGGGGAGTGGGAGCAGTACTTC. This sequence encodes CASSPPGTGEWEQYF.

This clone was seen once. The V and J genes are TRBV25-1 and TRBJ2-7, with TRBD2 as a possible D gene (6 bases). Germline loops: CDR1 MGHDK, CDR2 SYGVNS. This CDR3 is 13 amino acids long. V was trimmed by 4 bases and J by 9 bases, leaving 16 bases between them. The DNA of the CDR3 is TGTGCCAGCAGTGTTCCGGGAGAACGGGGGCAGTACTTC. Its protein product is CASSVPGERGQYF.

This chain uses TRBV7-3 with TRBJ2-3; D perhaps matches TRBD2 (5 bases). This CDR3 region has 14 residues. The germline V gene has CDR1 SGHTA and CDR2 FQGTGA. V was clipped by 2 bases and J by 3 bases, with 9 bases between them. CDR3 sequence reads: CASSLGGRTDTQYF. The CDR3, as DNA: TGTGCCAGCAGCTTAGGAGGTAGAACAGATACGCAGTATTTT. The entire variable domain, with the rest obtained from reference TRBV7-3 and TRBJ2-3, is as follows: GAGVSQTPSNKVTEKGKYVELRCDPISGHTALYWYRQSLGQGPEFLIYFQGTGAADDSGLPNDRFFAVRPEGSVSTLKIQRTERGDSAVYLCASSLGGRTDTQYFGPGTRLTVL.

The rearrangement links TRBV6-1 to TRBJ2-7; TRBD1 matches 8 bases. The CDR3 totals 14 residues. Losses at the gene ends were 1 base for V and 2 bases for J; bases not matched to a gene: 1. Germline CDR1 is MNHNS and CDR2 is SASEGT. DNA of the CDR3: TGTGCCAGCAGTGAAGGGACAGGGACCTACGAGCAGTACTTC. This codes for CASSEGTGTYEQYF.

This chain links TRBV7-3 with TRBJ2-2; 8 nucleotides line up with TRBD2. After removal of 6 bases from V and 7 bases from J, the junction contained 7 bases not matched to a gene. CDR1 is SGHTA and CDR2 is FQGTGA in the germline V gene. This CDR3 spans 14 amino acids. The CDR3 sequence is CASSQAGVVGELFF. The CDR3 DNA reads TGTGCCAGCAGTCAAGCGGGAGTGGTCGGGGAGCTGTTTTTT. Combining the CDR3 with reference TRBV7-3 and TRBJ2-2 gives the whole variable domain GAGVSQTPSNKVTEKGKYVELRCDPISGHTALYWYRQSLGQGPEFLIYFQGTGAADDSGLPNDRFFAVRPEGSVSTLKIQRTERGDSAVYLCASSQAGVVGELFFGEGSRLTVL.

This chain connects TRBV19 to TRBJ2-3; 7 bases match TRBD2. V was pared by 5 bases and J by 7 bases, with 6 bases of the junction left unmatched. Germline values: CDR1 LNHDA, CDR2 SQIVND (reference sequence). The CDR3 consists of 13 residues. The chain's CDR3 is CASSQSSGNTQYF. CDR3 coding DNA: TGTGCCAGTAGTCAATCTAGCGGCAATACGCAGTATTTT. Combining the CDR3 with reference TRBV19 and TRBJ2-3 gives the whole variable domain DGGITQSPKYLFRKEGQNVTLSCEQNLNHDAMYWYRQDPGQGLRLIYYSQIVNDFQKGDIAEGYSVSREKKESFPLTVTSAQKNPTAFYLCASSQSSGNTQYFGPGTRLTVL.

The genes are TRBV10-1 and TRBJ2-2, with TRBD2 matching 14 bases. Germline lookup yields CDR1 WNHNN and CDR2 SYGVQD (reference sequence). The V gene end was trimmed by 5 bases and the J gene end by 4 bases; junction bases not matched to a gene: 6. The CDR3 is 17 residues long. The DNA for the CDR3 is TGCGCCAGCAGTCCCGGGGGACTAGCGGGAGTCACCGGGGAGCTGTTTTTT. Protein: CASSPGGLAGVTGELFF.

The chain joins TRBV6-5 to TRBJ1-5, with a weak D call TRBD1 (5 bases). V was pared by 4 bases and J by 3 bases, with 13 bases between. The germline V gene encodes CDR1 MNHEY and CDR2 SVGAGI. This CDR3 has 15 residues. The CDR3 protein is CASSSRVGDNQPQHF. CDR3 nucleotide sequence: TGTGCCAGCAGTTCCCGCGTGGGGGACAATCAGCCCCAGCATTTT.

The chain links TRBV7-6 to TRBJ2-7, with 9 positions matching TRBD1. Germline CDR1 reads SGHVS; CDR2 reads FNYEAQ. There are 13 residues in the CDR3. Germline trimming cut 5 bases from V and 3 bases from J; bases unmatched to any gene: 2. The CDR3 nucleotides read TGTGCCAGCAGCATGGACAGGGGCTACGAGCAGTACTTC. Residues: CASSMDRGYEQYF.

The J gene is TRBJ1-5, the V gene TRBV28, with D possibly TRBD1 on 5 matching bases. The CDR3 length is 17 residues. Germline CDR1 is MDHEN and CDR2 is SYDVKM. V gave up 7 bases and J gave up 2 bases, with 21 bases separating them. The CDR3 protein is CASTPGAVRGGNQPQHF. The DNA of the CDR3 is TGTGCCAGCACCCCAGGAGCCGTAAGGGGAGGCAATCAGCCCCAGCATTTT.

The rearrangement links TRBV10-3 to TRBJ2-3; D unresolved. The ends were cut back, 7 bases at V and 1 base at J, with 15 bases in the middle. The CDR3 contains 15 residues. Germline V gene lookup returns CDR1 ENHRY and CDR2 SYGVKD. DNA for the CDR3: TGTGCCATCAAGGAGCCCCGCGGTGGCACAGATACGCAGTATTTT. Translated, it gives CAIKEPRGGTDTQYF.

The chain is built from TRBV28 and TRBJ1-5; D is possibly TRBD1 (6 bases). CDR1 and CDR2 (germline): MDHEN, SYDVKM. The CDR3 runs to 13 residues. V shed 6 bases and J shed 7 bases, with 13 bases lying between them. CDR3 nucleotide sequence: TGTGCCAGCAGAGGGCTAGGGGGGCAGCCCCAGCATTTT. Amino acids: CASRGLGGQPQHF.

V usage is TRBV7-6 and J usage is TRBJ2-7; maybe TRBD2 (5 bases). Germline V gene lookup returns CDR1 SGHVS and CDR2 FNYEAQ. V was shortened by 5 bases and J by 4 bases, with 12 bases between the two germline ends. CDR3 length equals 13 residues. The CDR3, as DNA: TGTGCCAGCAGCCCAGCGGTTGGTTACGAGCAGTACTTC. This encodes CASSPAVGYEQYF.

This chain uses TRBV5-1 with TRBJ2-1; 11 nucleotides agree with TRBD2. CDR3 length: 13 residues. V dropped 5 bases and J dropped 6; count of bases not matched to a gene: 1. CDR1 is SGHRS, CDR2 YFSETQ, per germline. This CDR3 is CASRLAGANEQFF. CDR3 coding DNA: TGCGCCAGCAGACTAGCGGGAGCCAATGAGCAGTTCTTC. Drawing the rest from reference TRBV5-1 and TRBJ2-1, the complete variable domain is KAGVTQTPRYLIKTRGQQVTLSCSPISGHRSVSWYQQTPGQGLQFLFEYFSETQRNKGNFPGRFSGRQFSNSRSEMNVSTLELGDSALYLCASRLAGANEQFFGPGTRLTVL.

This clone came up many times. The chain employs TRBV29-1 and TRBJ2-1, with 8 bases matching TRBD2. V was pared by 6 bases and J by 0 bases, with 7 bases of the junction left unmatched. The CDR3 is 15 amino acids. CDR1 is SQVTM, CDR2 ANQGSEA, per germline. The CDR3 DNA sequence: TGCAGCGTCGGGTCGGCGGGAGGCTCCTACAATGAGCAGTTCTTC. It translates to CSVGSAGGSYNEQFF.

The CDR3 region has the DNA TGTGCCAGCAGCCTACTTAATCAAGAGACCCAGTACTTC. Translated, it gives CASSLLNQETQYF. The chain is built from TRBV6-6 and TRBJ2-5; D remains unclear. V lost 6 bases, J lost 2 bases, and 10 bases lay in between. CDR1 and CDR2 (germline): MNHNY, SVGAGI (reference sequence). This CDR3 spans 13 amino acids.

This rearrangement joins TRBV10-1 to TRBJ2-3, with unresolved D. The germline gives CDR1 WNHNN, CDR2 SYGVQD (reference sequence). There are 15 residues in the CDR3. The V end was cut by 6 bases, the J end by 1 base, with 14 bases between. CDR3 amino acids: CASSDYLGGTDTQYF. The CDR3 nucleotides are TGCGCCAGCAGCGATTACCTTGGGGGCACAGATACGCAGTATTTT.

The gene calls are TRBV14 and TRBJ2-7; 11 bases are shared with TRBD2. Germline V CDR1 and CDR2: SGHDN, FVKESK. CDR3 length: 15 amino acids. V was pared by 4 bases and J by 3 bases, with 5 bases of the junction left unmatched. The CDR3 loop is CASSRGLAEVYEQYF. The CDR3 DNA follows: TGTGCCAGCAGCCGGGGACTAGCGGAAGTCTACGAGCAGTACTTC.

CDR3 bases: TGTGCCAGCAGTTCGAGAGGCGGGAGGCTCCAAGAGACCCAGTACTTC. As protein: CASSSRGGRLQETQYF. This rearrangement joins TRBV27 to TRBJ2-5, with TRBD2 matching over 8 bases. The trim removed 4 bases at V and 1 base at J, leaving 8 bases unmatched. The CDR3 spans 16 residues. Germline CDR1 is MNHEY and CDR2 is SMNVEV (reference sequence).

This chain connects TRBV6-1 to TRBJ2-5; D is undetermined. With 6 bases removed from V and 11 bases from J, the gap between germline ends came to 16 bases. The germline V gene encodes CDR1 MNHNS and CDR2 SASEGT. The CDR3 is 12 residues long. As DNA, the CDR3 is TGTGCCAGCAGAGACTCCCCCTTAGAGCAGTACTTC. It specifies CASRDSPLEQYF.